Listed below are T cell receptor beta chains from one sample, sequenced in a study of response to subunit inactivated influenza vaccine. TCRdb processed the RT-PCR reads anew with MiXCR; each CDR3 protein has one entry. The table records about 520,000 distinct CDR3 sequences, 10% to 11% of them present only once. The specimen comprised PBMCs from blood, sampled more than 35 days after vaccination. These receptors were taken from a man aged 45-65 years who received an inactivated influenza vaccine. CDR3s include the opening cysteine and the closing phenylalanine or tryptophan. The D gene is left open where the match is weak. Clone size is given for some rows only: seen once, a few or many times, or a class if the clone is expanded.

V gene	D gene	J gene	clone size	CDR3 protein	CDR3 DNA
TRBV5-6	.	TRBJ2-2	few	CASTLGPTNTGELFF	TGTGCCAGCACCCTGGGGCCAACGAACACCGGGGAGCTGTTTTTT
TRBV12-3/TRBV12-4	.	TRBJ1-4	.	CASSLGRTNEKLFF	TGTGCCAGCAGTTTGGGACGAACTAATGAAAAACTGTTTTTT
TRBV5-1	TRBD1	TRBJ2-5	few	CASSLAVRTGPETQYF	TGCGCCAGCAGCTTGGCCGTGCGGACAGGGCCAGAGACCCAGTACTTC
TRBV24-1	.	TRBJ1-2	many	CATSDINYGYTF	TGTGCCACCAGTGATATAAACTATGGCTACACCTTC
TRBV28	.	TRBJ2-3	.	CASSSPLADTQYF	TGTGCCAGCAGTTCTCCGCTAGCAGATACGCAGTATTTT
TRBV20-1	TRBD1	TRBJ2-7	few	CSARRDLDRGLTYEQYF	TGCAGTGCTAGAAGGGACCTCGACAGGGGGCTGACCTACGAGCAGTACTTC
TRBV4-2	TRBD2	TRBJ2-3	.	CASSLAPVGSGSSDTQYF	TGTGCCAGCAGCCTCGCCCCCGTGGGTAGCGGGAGCTCAGATACGCAGTATTTT
TRBV27	TRBD1	TRBJ1-5	.	CASSLIGQGPMSQPQHF	TGTGCCAGCAGTTTAATCGGACAGGGCCCCATGAGTCAGCCCCAGCATTTT
TRBV10-3	.	TRBJ2-5	many	CAISERARARRQETQYF	TGTGCCATCAGTGAGCGGGCTCGGGCCCGTCGGCAAGAGACCCAGTACTTC
TRBV12-3/TRBV12-4	.	TRBJ1-6	.	CASSLNRADAPLHF	TGTGCCAGCAGTTTAAACAGGGCGGATGCACCCCTCCACTTT
TRBV29-1	.	TRBJ1-1	many	CSVVPTGRNTEAFF	TGCAGCGTTGTGCCCACAGGGAGGAATACTGAAGCTTTCTTT